This T cell receptor beta chain comes out of a study of Ad26.COV2.S vaccination and SARS-CoV-2 variants (dated by TCRdb to the early 2020s). General notes on the study: Donors in the vaccine arm were drawn from COV1001, a phase I-IIa trial of Ad26.COV2.S in healthy adults that was multicentre, randomized, double-blind and placebo-controlled. Trial participants were randomized into five groups of five, in which low-dose or high-dose Ad26.COV2.S was given once or twice, or placebo was given on both occasions. Investigators did not know the trial group allocation while performing experiments and assessing outcomes. Ad26.COV2.S was given intramuscularly at 5x10^10 or 1x10^11 viral particles, as a single shot or as two shots 56 days apart. A total of 32 samples were included in the TCR-sequenced set, comprising roughly 19 Ad26.COV2.S vaccine recipients, 5 placebo recipients and 8 SARS-CoV-2 convalescent individuals. TCRbeta repertoire sequencing served as the tool for gauging how specific and how broad the SARS-CoV-2-reactive T cell receptors were following Ad26.COV2.S vaccination.

Relative to germline, V is missing 5 bases and J is missing 7 bases, with 13 bases of the junction outside any gene match. The CDR3 sequence holds 15 residues, the cysteine and phenylalanine included. CDR3 DNA only is kept here, 45 bases in frame from base 1. Looking up the germline V gene yields CDR1 MNHEY and CDR2 SVGAGI. On the study overall, not on this receptor specifically: It was noted by the authors that total T cell responses may have been underestimated by the TCR breadth and depth analyses. Spike-specific TCR breadth was higher in Ad26.COV2.S recipients than in placebo recipients (P = 0.0014). Non-spike TCR breadth was comparable between vaccine and placebo recipients, consistent with the vaccine containing only spike. After vaccination, spike-specific CD8+ and CD4+ T cell responses were reported to show substantial breadth. The study lacked the statistical power to compare responses across vaccine doses or regimens.

The immunoSEQ Assay was used to sequence TCRbeta CDR3 regions. After extraction, genomic DNA underwent amplification by bias-controlled multiplex PCR, followed by high-throughput sequencing. The authors' analysis ran thus. To quantify the absolute abundance of every unique TCRbeta CDR3 region, sequences were collapsed and filtered. T cell fraction was estimated by normalization of TCRbeta template counts to usable DNA, with usable DNA being measured through amplification of reference genes present in all nucleated cells. Repertoire TCRs were annotated as SARS-CoV-2-specific by exact matching of V gene, CDR3 amino acid sequence and J gene to a known reactive TCR set. MIRA supplied the reference SARS-CoV-2 TCR set, which was filtered for enrichment in COVID-19-positive ImmuneCODE repertoires so that public or cross-reactive TCRs were removed. Based on the MIRA antigens, annotated TCRs were further analysed at the level of specific ORF or position within ORF. Breadth was defined as the number of annotated unique rearrangements divided by the total number of unique productive rearrangements, and depth was defined as the summed frequency of the annotated unique rearrangements. TCR breadth was compared between groups using two-sided Wilcoxon rank-sum tests. What TCRdb holds here is the immuneACCESS table cut down to in-frame rearrangements. Part of the clones is not present; checked against another copy, under half of the missing clones reflect an unresolved V gene, and the others are unexplained. The D gene and trimming were derived from the DNA, and the V and J assignments and clone size from that table. The sample table records a few hundred thousand clones; roughly 85% of these occur just once. The top ten constitute roughly 7.4% of the sample.

What this sample's treatment or condition label stands for: approximately 18 received Ad26.COV2.S at low or high dose, single or two shots; about five received placebo; per-sample allocation not given. For vaccine and placebo recipients, repertoires were sequenced using samples collected on day 63 after the first injection. Cohort 1b enrolled 25 adults aged 18-55 years at a single site in Boston, USA, between 29 July and 7 August 2020. Ad26.COV2.S consisted of a replication-incompetent adenovirus type 26 vector by which a prefusion-stabilized SARS-CoV-2 spike protein from the original Wuhan strain was expressed. As concerns this clone: Its antigen target is currently unknown. No base-level quality is on record; no much larger clone is a single base apart.

The receptor chain draws on TRBV6-5 and TRBJ2-7; TRBD2 aligns with 8 central bases. The sample here was peripheral blood, taken in a trial of Ad26.COV2.S vaccine versus placebo. The TCR originated in a person aged 18-60 years who received the Ad26.COV2.S COVID-19 vaccine or a placebo. The CDR3 loop reads CASSLLREGMGEQYF. In nucleotide form, the sequence is TGTGCCAGCAGTCTTCTCCGGGAGGGGATGGGGGAGCAGTACTTC.